This entry features one T cell receptor (beta chain) sequence. Antigen: not known. This entry is derived from a study of shared clonotypes between healthy human individuals. Assay: immunoSEQ multiplex PCR; the TCRdb copy retains only in-frame clones and omits some. The sample records over a million clones, around 97% being singletons. The CDR3 is 13 residues long. Trimming took 6 bases from V and 7 from J; bases not matched to a gene: 5. Germline loops: CDR1 SNHLY, CDR2 FYNNEI. The study, taken as a whole, reports: Inspection by rarefaction showed sorted-subset sequencing to be incomplete despite large depth.

The sequenced sample was naive CD4+ T cells sorted from blood. As for subset: CD45RA+ positively selected. V gene TRBV2 combines with J gene TRBJ2-7, with 11 bases fitting TRBD1. This clonotype was obtained from a young man in good health. CDR3 sequence: CASRDRGRGEQYF. The CDR3 DNA reads as TGTGCCAGCAGGGACAGGGGGCGGGGAGAGCAGTACTTC.